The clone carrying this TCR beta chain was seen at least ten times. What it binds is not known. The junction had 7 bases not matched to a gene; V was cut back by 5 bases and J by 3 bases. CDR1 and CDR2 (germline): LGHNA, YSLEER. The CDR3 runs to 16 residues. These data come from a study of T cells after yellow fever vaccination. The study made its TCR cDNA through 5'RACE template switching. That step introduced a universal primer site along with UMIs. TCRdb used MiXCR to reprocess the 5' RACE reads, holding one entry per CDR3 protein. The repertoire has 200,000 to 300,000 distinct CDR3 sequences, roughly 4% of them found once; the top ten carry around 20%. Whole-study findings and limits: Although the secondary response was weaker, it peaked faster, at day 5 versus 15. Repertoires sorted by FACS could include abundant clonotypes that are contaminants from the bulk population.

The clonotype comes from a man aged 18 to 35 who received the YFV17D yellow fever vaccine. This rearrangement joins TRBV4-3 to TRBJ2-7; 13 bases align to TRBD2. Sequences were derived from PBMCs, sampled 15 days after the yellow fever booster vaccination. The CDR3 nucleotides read TGCGCCAGCAGCGCCCGACTAGCGGGGGGATTCTACGAGCAGTACTTC. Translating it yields CASSARLAGGFYEQYF.